This TCR beta chain came from a study of T-cell memory formation after mild COVID-19 (dated by TCRdb to about 2021). Regarding the complete study: TCR sequence clusters from the two donors were largely donor specific. In two donors, T-cell clones that expanded and contracted after mild COVID-19 were tracked by sequencing TCRalpha and TCRbeta repertoires over time. Two young, previously healthy adult volunteers, one female and one male, were included in the cohort.

Of note for this clonotype: The target of this receptor is not known. No base-level quality is on record; no much larger clone is a single base apart.

Sequencer: Illumina NovaSeq 6000. cDNA libraries for TCRalpha and TCRbeta were prepared by 5'RACE using constant-segment primers, with sample barcodes and unique molecular identifiers added. RNA was extracted from every sample with Trizol reagent. Libraries were amplified in two PCR steps, with a second sample barcode and Illumina TruSeq adapters added in the second step. Sequencing of libraries was performed on an Illumina NovaSeq with 2 x 150 bp paired-end reads. In the original analysis: Reads were demultiplexed and collapsed into UMI-guided consensus sequences with migec v1.2.7. Using mixcr v2.1.11, UMI consensuses were aligned to TRA and TRB V and J templates and then assembled into clonotypes. Expanded or contracted clonotypes were those called significant by both edgeR and NoisET, with noise models trained on biological replicates. edgeR calls used a false discovery rate-adjusted p below 0.01 and a log2 fold-change threshold of 1. PCA with hierarchical clustering of max-normalized trajectories of the 1000 most abundant clonotypes was used as exploratory dynamics analysis. Separately sequenced CD4+ and CD8+ repertoires were used to assign a CD4 or CD8 phenotype to each responding clone. TCRdb's own reprocessing of the public reads used fastp at Q25 and MiXCR and kept productive beta chains. Entries are consolidated by CDR3 protein sequence, retaining the most common genes and DNA. TCRdb's processing, not the authors' own work, is the source of the V and J calls. Recorded for this sample are about 410,000 distinct CDR3 sequences; 23% of them occurred a single time. The ten largest clonotypes hold less than 15% of the sample.

Ficoll-Paque density gradient centrifugation was used to isolate PBMCs. The paper's findings and limits, for the study overall: The study included only a couple of mild cases, and larger cohorts that include severe cases with pre-infection samples were judged to be necessary. Contracting CD4+ clones were located mainly in the CM and EM memory subsets, whereas CD8+ clones were found to be enriched in EMRA. The second-wave clones that peaked on day 37 were not confirmed to be SARS-CoV-2 specific. From day 15 to 85, contracting clones showed balanced CD4/CD8 phenotypes, whereas a second wave of clones that expanded from day 15 to 37 leaned towards CD4+. The detection of some responding clones in pre-infection memory suggests that pre-existing cross-reactive memory T cells joined the SARS-CoV-2 response.

This TCR was recovered from an adult woman who had mild COVID-19 (a few samples of this study predate the infection). The sample titles of this study are shuffled in the database, so cell type and time point are left out; the donor was told from shared clones. The sequenced sample consisted of PBMCs or a T cell subset sorted from them (not recorded which).

The DNA sequence follows: TGTGCCACCAGTTCCAACAGGGTGGTCTTGGGCACCGGGGAGCTGTTTTTT. Its translation reads: CATSSNRVVLGTGELFF. The chain is assembled from TRBV24-1 and TRBJ2-2; TRBD1 is a weak D gene call, 6 bases matching. For CDR1 and CDR2, the germline V gene lists KGHDR and SFDVKD. The CDR3 starts with the cysteine, ends with the phenylalanine, and has 17 residues. The DNA shown is the 51-base CDR3, in frame from base 1. V was cut back by 6 bases and J by 4 bases, leaving a gap of 20 bases between them.